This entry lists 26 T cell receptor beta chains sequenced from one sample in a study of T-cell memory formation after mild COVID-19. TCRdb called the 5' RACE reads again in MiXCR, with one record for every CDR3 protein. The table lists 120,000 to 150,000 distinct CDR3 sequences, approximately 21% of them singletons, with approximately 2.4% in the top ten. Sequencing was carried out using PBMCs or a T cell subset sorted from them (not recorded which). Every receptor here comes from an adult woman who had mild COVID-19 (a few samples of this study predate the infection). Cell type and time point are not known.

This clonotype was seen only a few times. The CDR3: CASSLVGGTSTDTQYF. The CDR3 DNA is TGTGCCAGCAGCTTAGTGGGCGGAACTAGCACAGATACGCAGTATTTT. The chain joins TRBV7-2 to TRBJ2-3; no firm D call. V was pared by 1 base and J by 0 bases, with 11 bases between. Per the germline V gene, CDR1 is SGHTA and CDR2 is FQGNSA. The CDR3 totals 16 residues. The full variable domain, its missing parts supplied by reference TRBV7-2 and TRBJ2-3, is GAGVSQSPSNKVTEKGKDVELRCDPISGHTALYWYRQSLGQGLEFLIYFQGNSAPDKSGLPSDRFSAERTGGSVSTLTIQRTQQEDSAVYLCASSLVGGTSTDTQYFGPGTRLTVL.

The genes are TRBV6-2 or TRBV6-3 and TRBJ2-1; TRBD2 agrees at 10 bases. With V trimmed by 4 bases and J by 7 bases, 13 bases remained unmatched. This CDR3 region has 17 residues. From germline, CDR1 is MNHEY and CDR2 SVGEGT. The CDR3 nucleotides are TGTGCCAGCAGTTCACTGCCTTCGGGACTAGCGAGGAATGAGCAGTTCTTC. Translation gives CASSSLPSGLARNEQFF.

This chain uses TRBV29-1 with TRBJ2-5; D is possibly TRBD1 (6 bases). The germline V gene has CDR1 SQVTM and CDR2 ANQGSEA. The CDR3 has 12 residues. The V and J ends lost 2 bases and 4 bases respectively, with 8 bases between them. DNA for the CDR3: TGCAGCGTTGAAACAGGGCCAGAGACCCAGTACTTC. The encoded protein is CSVETGPETQYF. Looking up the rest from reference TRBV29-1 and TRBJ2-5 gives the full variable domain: SAVISQKPSRDICQRGTSLTIQCQVDSQVTMMFWYRQQPGQSLTLIATANQGSEATYESGFVIDKFPISRPNLTFSTLTVSNMSPEDSSIYLCSVETGPETQYFGPGTRLLVL.

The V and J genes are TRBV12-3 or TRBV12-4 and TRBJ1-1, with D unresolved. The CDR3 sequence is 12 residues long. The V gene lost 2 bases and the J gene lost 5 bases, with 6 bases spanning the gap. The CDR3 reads CASSLSETEAFF. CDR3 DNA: TGTGCCAGCAGTTTATCCGAGACTGAAGCTTTCTTT.

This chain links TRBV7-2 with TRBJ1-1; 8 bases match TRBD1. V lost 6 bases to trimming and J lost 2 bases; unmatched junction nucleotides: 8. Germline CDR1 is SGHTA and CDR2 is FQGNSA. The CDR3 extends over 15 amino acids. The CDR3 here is CASRPDRAKNTEAFF. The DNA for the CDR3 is TGTGCCAGCAGGCCGGACAGGGCTAAAAACACTGAAGCTTTCTTT.

The CDR3 reads CASSPNGWEQYF. The DNA for the CDR3 is TGTGCCAGCAGTCCAAACGGGTGGGAGCAGTACTTC. The chain has TRBV12-3 or TRBV12-4 and TRBJ2-7; D gene uncertain. The CDR3 contains 12 residues. Trimming took off 5 bases at V and 7 bases at J, with 12 bases between the two ends.

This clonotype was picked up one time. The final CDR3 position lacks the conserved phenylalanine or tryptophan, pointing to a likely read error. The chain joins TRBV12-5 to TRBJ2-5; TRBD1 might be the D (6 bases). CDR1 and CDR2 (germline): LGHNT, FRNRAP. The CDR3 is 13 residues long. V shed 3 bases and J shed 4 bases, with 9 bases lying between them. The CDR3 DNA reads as TGTGCTAGTGGTTTAGGGGGATCAGAGACCCAGTACTCC. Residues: CASGLGGSETQYS.

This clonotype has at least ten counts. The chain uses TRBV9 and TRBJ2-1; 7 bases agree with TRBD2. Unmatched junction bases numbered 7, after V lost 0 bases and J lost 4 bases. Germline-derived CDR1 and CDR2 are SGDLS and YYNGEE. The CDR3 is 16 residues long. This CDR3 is CASSVAGLAEYNEQFF. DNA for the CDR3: TGTGCCAGCAGCGTAGCGGGCCTAGCGGAGTACAATGAGCAGTTCTTC.

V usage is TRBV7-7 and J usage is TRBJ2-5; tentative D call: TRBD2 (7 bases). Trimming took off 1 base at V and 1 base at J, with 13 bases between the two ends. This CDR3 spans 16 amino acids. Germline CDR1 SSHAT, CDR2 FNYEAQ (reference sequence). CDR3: CASSLGGAGAQETQYF. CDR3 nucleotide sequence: TGTGCCAGCAGCTTAGGCGGTGCGGGGGCCCAAGAGACCCAGTACTTC. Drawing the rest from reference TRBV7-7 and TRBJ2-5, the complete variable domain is GAGVSQSPRYKVTKRGQDVTLRCDPISSHATLYWYQQALGQGPEFLTYFNYEAQPDKSGLPSDRFSAERPEGSISTLTIQRTEQRDSAMYRCASSLGGAGAQETQYFGPGTRLLVL.

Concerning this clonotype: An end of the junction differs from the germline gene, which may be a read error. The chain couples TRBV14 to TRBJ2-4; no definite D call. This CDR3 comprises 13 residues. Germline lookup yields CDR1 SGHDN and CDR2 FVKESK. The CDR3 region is CASSQVDKNIKYF. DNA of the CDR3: TGTGCCAGCAGCCAAGTCGACAAAAACATTAAGTACTTC.

The CDR3 here is CASSRGQGTETQYF. CDR3 bases: TGCGCCAGCAGCCGAGGACAGGGGACTGAGACCCAGTACTTC. The rearrangement uses TRBV4-3 and TRBJ2-5, with 9 bases identical to TRBD1. The junction had 5 bases not matched to a gene; V was cut back by 4 bases and J by 5 bases. The CDR3 has 14 amino acids. CDR1 is LGHNA, CDR2 YSLEER, per germline.

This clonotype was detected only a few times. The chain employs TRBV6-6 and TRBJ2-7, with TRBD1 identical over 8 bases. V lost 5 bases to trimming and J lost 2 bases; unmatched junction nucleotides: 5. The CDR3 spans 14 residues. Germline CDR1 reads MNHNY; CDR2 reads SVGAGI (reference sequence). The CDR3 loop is CASSRGTGAYEQYF. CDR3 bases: TGTGCCAGCAGTCGCGGGACAGGTGCCTACGAGCAGTACTTC.

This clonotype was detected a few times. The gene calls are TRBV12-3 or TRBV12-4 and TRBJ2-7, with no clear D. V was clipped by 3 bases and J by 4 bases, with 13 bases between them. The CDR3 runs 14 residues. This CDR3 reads CASSFSTLGYEQYF. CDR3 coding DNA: TGTGCCAGCAGTTTTTCCACCCTAGGATACGAGCAGTACTTC.

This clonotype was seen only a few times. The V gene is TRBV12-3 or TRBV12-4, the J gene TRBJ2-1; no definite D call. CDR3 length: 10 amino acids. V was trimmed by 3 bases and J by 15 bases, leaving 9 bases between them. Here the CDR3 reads CASSLNVMFF. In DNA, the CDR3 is TGTGCCAGCAGTTTGAACGTTATGTTCTTC.

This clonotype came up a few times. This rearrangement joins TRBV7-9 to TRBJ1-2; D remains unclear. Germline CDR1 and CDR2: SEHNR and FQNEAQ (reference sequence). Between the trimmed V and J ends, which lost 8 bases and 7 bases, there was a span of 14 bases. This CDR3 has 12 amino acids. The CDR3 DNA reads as TGTGCCAGCTCCATGGGGAAATCTGGCTACACCTTC. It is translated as CASSMGKSGYTF.

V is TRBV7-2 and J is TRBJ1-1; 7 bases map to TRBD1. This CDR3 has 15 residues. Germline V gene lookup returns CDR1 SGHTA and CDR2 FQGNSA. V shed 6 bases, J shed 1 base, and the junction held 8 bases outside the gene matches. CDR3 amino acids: CASSLQGPTNTEAFF. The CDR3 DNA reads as TGTGCCAGCAGTCTACAGGGGCCAACGAACACTGAAGCTTTCTTT.

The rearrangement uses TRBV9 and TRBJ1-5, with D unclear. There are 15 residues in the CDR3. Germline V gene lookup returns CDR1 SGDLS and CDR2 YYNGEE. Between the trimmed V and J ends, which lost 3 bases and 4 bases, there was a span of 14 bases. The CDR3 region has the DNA TGTGCCAGCAGCGGTTCTGGGGTGGGAAATCAGCCCCAGCATTTT. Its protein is CASSGSGVGNQPQHF.

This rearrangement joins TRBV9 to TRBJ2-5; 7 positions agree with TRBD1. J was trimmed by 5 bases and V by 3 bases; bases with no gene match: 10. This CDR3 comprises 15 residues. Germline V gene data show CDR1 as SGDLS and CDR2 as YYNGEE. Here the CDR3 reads CASSATGVPRETQYF. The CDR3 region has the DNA TGTGCCAGCAGCGCAACAGGGGTCCCAAGGGAGACCCAGTACTTC.

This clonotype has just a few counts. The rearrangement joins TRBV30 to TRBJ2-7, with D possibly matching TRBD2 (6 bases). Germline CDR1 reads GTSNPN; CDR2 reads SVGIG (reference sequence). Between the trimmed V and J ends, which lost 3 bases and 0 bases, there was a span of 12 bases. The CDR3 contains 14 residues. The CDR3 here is CAWRIGGSSYEQYF. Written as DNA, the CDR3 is TGTGCCTGGAGAATCGGGGGAAGCTCCTACGAGCAGTACTTC.

CDR3 bases: TGCGCCAGCAGTCAGAGTTGGAATTCCGGGACTAGCGGGAGAAGCCACGAGCAGTACTTC. Protein product: CASSQSWNSGTSGRSHEQYF. This sequence joins TRBV4-3 and TRBJ2-7; 14 bases match TRBD2. Trimming removed 6 bases from V and 5 bases from J; junction bases left unmatched: 21. The CDR3 is 20 residues long. CDR1 and CDR2 from the germline V gene are LGHNA and YSLEER.

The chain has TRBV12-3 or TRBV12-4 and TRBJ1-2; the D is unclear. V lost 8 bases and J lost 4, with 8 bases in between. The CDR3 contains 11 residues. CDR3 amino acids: CASGKVYGYTF. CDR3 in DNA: TGTGCCAGCGGGAAGGTCTATGGCTACACCTTC.

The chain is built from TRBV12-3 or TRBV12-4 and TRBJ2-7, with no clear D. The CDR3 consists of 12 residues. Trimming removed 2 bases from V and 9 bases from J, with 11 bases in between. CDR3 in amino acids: CASSLWQEGQYF. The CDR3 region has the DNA TGTGCCAGCAGTTTATGGCAGGAAGGGCAGTACTTC.

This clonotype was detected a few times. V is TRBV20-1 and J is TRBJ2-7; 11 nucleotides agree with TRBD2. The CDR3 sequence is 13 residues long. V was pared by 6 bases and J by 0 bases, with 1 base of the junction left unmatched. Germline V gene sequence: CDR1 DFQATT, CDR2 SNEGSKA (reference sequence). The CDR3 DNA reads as TGCAGTGCCGGACTAGCGGGCTCCTACGAGCAGTACTTC. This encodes CSAGLAGSYEQYF.

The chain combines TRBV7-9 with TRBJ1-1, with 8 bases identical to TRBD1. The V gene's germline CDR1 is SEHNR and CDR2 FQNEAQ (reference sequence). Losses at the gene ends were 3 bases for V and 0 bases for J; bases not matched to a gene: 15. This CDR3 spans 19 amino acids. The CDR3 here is CASSFGTGGGGVMNTEAFF. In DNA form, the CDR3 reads TGTGCCAGCAGCTTTGGGACAGGAGGTGGTGGAGTCATGAACACTGAAGCTTTCTTT.

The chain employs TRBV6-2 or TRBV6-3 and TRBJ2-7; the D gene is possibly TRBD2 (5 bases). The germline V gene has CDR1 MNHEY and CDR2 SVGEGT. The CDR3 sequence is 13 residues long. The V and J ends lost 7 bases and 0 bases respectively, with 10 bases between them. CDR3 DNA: TGTGCCAGCACCGCGGGCGTCTCCTACGAGCAGTACTTC. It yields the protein CASTAGVSYEQYF.

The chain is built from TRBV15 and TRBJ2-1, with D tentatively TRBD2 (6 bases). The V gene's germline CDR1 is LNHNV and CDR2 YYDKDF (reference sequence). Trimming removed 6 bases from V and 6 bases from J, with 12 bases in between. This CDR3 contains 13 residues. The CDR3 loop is CATSLRGGNEQFF. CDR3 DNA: TGTGCCACCAGTCTACGGGGAGGCAATGAGCAGTTCTTC.